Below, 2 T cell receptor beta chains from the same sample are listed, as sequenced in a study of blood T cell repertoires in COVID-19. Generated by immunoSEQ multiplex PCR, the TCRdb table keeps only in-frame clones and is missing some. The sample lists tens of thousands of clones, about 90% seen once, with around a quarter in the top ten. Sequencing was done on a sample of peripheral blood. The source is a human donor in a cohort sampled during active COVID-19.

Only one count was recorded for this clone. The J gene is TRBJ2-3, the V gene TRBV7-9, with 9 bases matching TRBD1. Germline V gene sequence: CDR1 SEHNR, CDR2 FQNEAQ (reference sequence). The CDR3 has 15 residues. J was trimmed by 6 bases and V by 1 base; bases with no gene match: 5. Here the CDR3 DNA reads TGTGCCAGCAGCTTAGGGACAGGGGAATGGGATACGCAGTATTTT. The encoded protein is CASSLGTGEWDTQYF.

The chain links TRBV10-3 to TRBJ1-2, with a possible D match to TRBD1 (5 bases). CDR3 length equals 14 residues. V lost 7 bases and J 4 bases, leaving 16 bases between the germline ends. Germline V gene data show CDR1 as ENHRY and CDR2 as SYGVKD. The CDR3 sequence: CAIKGSGKIYGYTF. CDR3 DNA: TGTGCCATCAAAGGGTCAGGGAAGATCTATGGCTACACCTTC.